The 2 T cell receptor beta chains reported below all come from one sample, sequenced in a study of T cell responses to AZD1222 COVID-19 vaccine. Measured with immunoSEQ multiplex PCR; TCRdb has only the in-frame clones, and not every one. The sample includes around 65,000 clones, approximately 87% of them seen just once. Sample: peripheral blood, taken 28 days after the second AZD1222 dose. The receptor set was obtained from an adult who received the AZD1222 COVID-19 vaccine.

The chain couples TRBV29-1 to TRBJ2-1, with 7 bases aligning to TRBD2. The CDR3 extends over 17 amino acids. V trimming: 5 bases; J trimming: 0 bases; junction bases outside the gene matches: 13. The germline CDR1 and CDR2 sequences are SQVTM and ANQGSEA. In DNA form, the CDR3 reads TGCAGCGTTAGCCCTCACGGGAGGCTACTCTCCTACAATGAGCAGTTCTTC. It encodes CSVSPHGRLLSYNEQFF.

J is TRBJ2-6 and V is TRBV7-2; D gene uncertain. The V end was cut by 1 base, the J end by 2 bases, with 6 bases between. Germline CDR1 reads SGHTA; CDR2 reads FQGNSA. The CDR3 loop spans 15 amino acids. The CDR3 protein is CASSLGGAGANVLTF. CDR3 coding DNA: TGTGCCAGCAGCTTAGGCGGTGCTGGGGCCAACGTCCTGACTTTC.